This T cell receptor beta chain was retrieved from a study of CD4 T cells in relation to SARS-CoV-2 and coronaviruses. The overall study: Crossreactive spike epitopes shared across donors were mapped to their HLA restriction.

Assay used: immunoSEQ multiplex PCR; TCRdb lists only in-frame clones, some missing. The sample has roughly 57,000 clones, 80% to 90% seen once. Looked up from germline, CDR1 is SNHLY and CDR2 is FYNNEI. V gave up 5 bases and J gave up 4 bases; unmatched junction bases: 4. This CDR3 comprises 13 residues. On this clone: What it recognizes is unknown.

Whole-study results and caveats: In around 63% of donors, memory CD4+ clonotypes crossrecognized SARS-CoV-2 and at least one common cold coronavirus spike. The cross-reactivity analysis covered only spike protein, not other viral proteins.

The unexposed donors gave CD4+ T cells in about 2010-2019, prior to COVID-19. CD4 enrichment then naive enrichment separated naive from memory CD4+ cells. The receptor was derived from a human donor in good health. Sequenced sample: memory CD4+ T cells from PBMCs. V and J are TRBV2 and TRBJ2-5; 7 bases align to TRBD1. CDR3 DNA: TGTGCCAGCAGTAGGGACAGAGGAGAGACCCAGTACTTC. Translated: CASSRDRGETQYF.